A selection of T cell receptor beta chains follows, all from one sample in a study of CD8 T cells in ankylosing spondylitis. One entry per CDR3 protein results from TCRdb running MiXCR on the 5' RACE reads. The sample lists more than 600,000 distinct CDR3 sequences, 19% occurring once. Sequences were obtained from blood, either unsorted or a sorted T cell fraction (not recorded which). These receptors all come from a male donor with ankylosing spondylitis. The CDR3 runs from the conserved cysteine through the conserved F or W. A D gene is named only where the DNA matches it firmly. Not every row has a clone size; where given, it reads once, few, many or a size class.

DNA: TGCAGCGTTGAAGATTATACTAGCGGGACCGCCTACAATGAGCAGTTCTTC; CDR3: CSVEDYTSGTAYNEQFF; J: TRBJ2-1; D: TRBD2; V: TRBV29-1; size: few
DNA: TGTGCCAGCAGCTCCTCCTCCGGCAGCTCCTACGAGCAGTACTTC; CDR3: CASSSSSGSSYEQYF; J: TRBJ2-7; D: NA; V: TRBV11-2; size: NA
DNA: TGTGCCAGCAGCCAAAGTAGCAATCAGCCCCAGCATTTT; CDR3: CASSQSSNQPQHF; J: TRBJ1-5; D: NA; V: TRBV4-2; size: few
DNA: TGCAGCGTCCAAAGGGCTTCAGGGGAGACCCAGTACTTC; CDR3: CSVQRASGETQYF; J: TRBJ2-5; D: NA; V: TRBV29-1; size: few
DNA: TGTGCCAGTTTGGTCGCTGGCAATCAGCCCCAGCATTTT; CDR3: CASLVAGNQPQHF; J: TRBJ1-5; D: NA; V: TRBV6-1; size: few
DNA: TGTGCCAGCAGTTTAGCGAGCGGACCCTACACTGAAGCTTTCTTT; CDR3: CASSLASGPYTEAFF; J: TRBJ1-1; D: NA; V: TRBV12-3/TRBV12-4; size: NA
DNA: TGCAGCGTTGAAGGACGTCTGGGTGAGCAGTTCTTC; CDR3: CSVEGRLGEQFF; J: TRBJ2-1; D: NA; V: TRBV29-1; size: NA
DNA: TGTGCCAGCGGTTCCCAACCTTCACCCCTCCACTTT; CDR3: CASGSQPSPLHF; J: TRBJ1-6; D: NA; V: TRBV27; size: few
DNA: TGTGCCATCAGTCAAACAGGGTTAATTGGAAACGAGCAGTACTTC; CDR3: CAISQTGLIGNEQYF; J: TRBJ2-7; D: NA; V: TRBV10-3; size: few
DNA: TGCGCCAGCAGCCTAGGACGGTCGCGCGGGAACACTGAAGCTTTCTTT; CDR3: CASSLGRSRGNTEAFF; J: TRBJ1-1; D: NA; V: TRBV5-1; size: NA
DNA: TGTGCCAGCAGTTTATACGGACAGGGTACCTACGAGCAGTACTTC; CDR3: CASSLYGQGTYEQYF; J: TRBJ2-7; D: TRBD1; V: TRBV12-3/TRBV12-4; size: few
DNA: TGCAGTGCTAGAATGGGACTCAGCACAGATACGCAGTATTTT; CDR3: CSARMGLSTDTQYF; J: TRBJ2-3; D: NA; V: TRBV20-1; size: NA
DNA: TGCGCCAGCAGCTTGGAGTCAGGGGGCCTCTCCTACGAGCAGTACTTC; CDR3: CASSLESGGLSYEQYF; J: TRBJ2-7; D: TRBD1; V: TRBV5-1; size: few
DNA: TGTGCCAGCAGTGTGGGCCCACCACACTCCTACAATGAGCAGTTCTTC; CDR3: CASSVGPPHSYNEQFF; J: TRBJ2-1; D: NA; V: TRBV2; size: few
DNA: TGTGCCAGCAGCCAATGGGGGACCCCCTCCGGGAATGAGCAGTTCTTC; CDR3: CASSQWGTPSGNEQFF; J: TRBJ2-1; D: NA; V: TRBV7-9; size: NA
DNA: TGCGCCAGCAGCTTGGCCGGTGCATACACTGAAGCTTTCTTT; CDR3: CASSLAGAYTEAFF; J: TRBJ1-1; D: NA; V: TRBV5-1; size: few
DNA: TGTGCCAGCAGCTTGGCCGTAGGTAGCGGCCAAGAGACCCAGTACTTC; CDR3: CASSLAVGSGQETQYF; J: TRBJ2-5; D: NA; V: TRBV5-6; size: few
DNA: TGCGCCAGCAGCTTTAGGCGGGGGAGGAATTCACCCCTCCACTTT; CDR3: CASSFRRGRNSPLHF; J: TRBJ1-6; D: NA; V: TRBV5-1; size: few
DNA: TGCAGCGTTGAACAGGGGGTTGGAAACACCATATATTTT; CDR3: CSVEQGVGNTIYF; J: TRBJ1-3; D: TRBD1; V: TRBV29-1; size: NA
DNA: TGCGCCAGCAGTGAGGGGGTGACAGGGGGCTTGGAGACCCAGTACTTC; CDR3: CASSEGVTGGLETQYF; J: TRBJ2-5; D: TRBD1; V: TRBV10-1; size: many
DNA: TGCGCCAGCAGCCAAGAGTTGAGTAATCAGCCCCAGCATTTT; CDR3: CASSQELSNQPQHF; J: TRBJ1-5; D: NA; V: TRBV4-3; size: many
DNA: TGTGCCAGCAGTAATGGACAGGGGGCTTCTATTTATGAAAAACTGTTTTTT; CDR3: CASSNGQGASIYEKLFF; J: TRBJ1-4; D: TRBD1; V: TRBV7-9; size: few
DNA: TGCGCCAGCAGCCCCACCAGGACTAGCGGGGTCACAGATACGCAGTATTTT; CDR3: CASSPTRTSGVTDTQYF; J: TRBJ2-3; D: TRBD2; V: TRBV5-1; size: many
DNA: TGTGCCAGCAGTCGGGCCCCCGCTAAGACAGGGGGCGAATCACCCCTCCACTTT; CDR3: CASSRAPAKTGGESPLHF; J: TRBJ1-6; D: TRBD1; V: TRBV6-1; size: few
DNA: TGTGCCAGCAGCCAAGAGAAGGGCAATGAGCAGTTCTTC; CDR3: CASSQEKGNEQFF; J: TRBJ2-1; D: NA; V: TRBV3-1; size: NA
DNA: TGTGCCATCAGTGAGTCGACGGGTGAGCAGTTCTTC; CDR3: CAISESTGEQFF; J: TRBJ2-1; D: NA; V: TRBV10-3; size: few
DNA: TGTGCCAGCTCACCCCCGAGCCGCCAACAAGAGACCCAGTACTTC; CDR3: CASSPPSRQQETQYF; J: TRBJ2-5; D: NA; V: TRBV18; size: NA
DNA: TGTGCCAGCAGCTCCGGCATGGGGTCGGGGACTGAAGCTTTCTTT; CDR3: CASSSGMGSGTEAFF; J: TRBJ1-1; D: NA; V: TRBV7-6; size: few
DNA: TGCAGTGCTACCCTGGGGGCCAGAAGCAATCAGCCCCAGCATTTT; CDR3: CSATLGARSNQPQHF; J: TRBJ1-5; D: NA; V: TRBV20-1; size: few
DNA: TGTGCCAGCAGTTCCACGACAGCAATTAACACTGAAGCTTTCTTT; CDR3: CASSSTTAINTEAFF; J: TRBJ1-1; D: NA; V: TRBV6-5; size: many
DNA: TGTGCCAGCTCACCCCATCCGACAGGGGTTTCTGAAGCTTTCTTT; CDR3: CASSPHPTGVSEAFF; J: TRBJ1-1; D: TRBD1; V: TRBV18; size: NA
DNA: TGCGCCAGCAGCAAAGATCTTGGACTAGCGACCCACAATGAGCAGTTCTTC; CDR3: CASSKDLGLATHNEQFF; J: TRBJ2-1; D: TRBD2; V: TRBV4-3; size: NA
DNA: TGTGCCAGCAGCCAAGATGACAGTCGTCCCAATCAGCCCCAGCATTTT; CDR3: CASSQDDSRPNQPQHF; J: TRBJ1-5; D: NA; V: TRBV9; size: many
DNA: TGCAGTGCACCAGCAACAGGGGGGCGGAATTCACCCCTCCACTTT; CDR3: CSAPATGGRNSPLHF; J: TRBJ1-6; D: TRBD1; V: TRBV20-1; size: NA
DNA: TGTGCCAGTAGTATGGACTATCCCGGTGAGCAGTTCTTC; CDR3: CASSMDYPGEQFF; J: TRBJ2-1; D: NA; V: TRBV19; size: few
DNA: TGCAGTGCTAGTGAGAAGATCTATGGCTACACCTTC; CDR3: CSASEKIYGYTF; J: TRBJ1-2; D: NA; V: TRBV20-1; size: few
DNA: TGTGCCAGCATCTCGACGGCTGGGGGAAACAAAAACATTCAGTACTTC; CDR3: CASISTAGGNKNIQYF; J: TRBJ2-4; D: NA; V: TRBV28; size: few
DNA: TGTGCCAGCTCAGCGGGGACTAGCGGTGAGCAGTTCTTC; CDR3: CASSAGTSGEQFF; J: TRBJ2-1; D: TRBD2; V: TRBV18; size: NA
DNA: TGTGCTAGCAGCTCTGGTCCAGCCGGGGGTGGAGGGCAGTTCTTC; CDR3: CASSSGPAGGGGQFF; J: TRBJ2-1; D: NA; V: TRBV7-7; size: NA
DNA: TGCGCCAGCAGCCAAGTGGACAGGGGGCCCGGGGAGCTGTTTTTT; CDR3: CASSQVDRGPGELFF; J: TRBJ2-2; D: TRBD1; V: TRBV4-3; size: few
DNA: TGTGCCAGCTACTTAAGGGGGGCTGATACTGAAGCTTTCTTT; CDR3: CASYLRGADTEAFF; J: TRBJ1-1; D: NA; V: TRBV12-3/TRBV12-4; size: few
DNA: TGCAGTGCTAGAGTGGTAGGCAGCACTGAAGCTTTCTTT; CDR3: CSARVVGSTEAFF; J: TRBJ1-1; D: NA; V: TRBV20-1; size: few
DNA: TGTGCCAGCAGTCTAGGACTAGCGGGAGTAGGTGAGACCCAGTACTTC; CDR3: CASSLGLAGVGETQYF; J: TRBJ2-5; D: TRBD2; V: TRBV12-3/TRBV12-4; size: NA
DNA: TGTGCCAGCAGCCCCAGTGGAGCGGGGGCCCCCACAGATACGCAGTATTTT; CDR3: CASSPSGAGAPTDTQYF; J: TRBJ2-3; D: TRBD2; V: TRBV7-3; size: NA
DNA: TGTGCCACCCGGCCGGGGGGCGGCATTTACAATGAGCAGTTCTTC; CDR3: CATRPGGGIYNEQFF; J: TRBJ2-1; D: NA; V: TRBV15; size: NA
DNA: TGTGCCAGCAGCTTAGGTGGAGGGGGGTCCTACGAGCAGTACTTC; CDR3: CASSLGGGGSYEQYF; J: TRBJ2-7; D: NA; V: TRBV11-2; size: NA
DNA: TGCAGCGTTGAATGGCGGGCGGTCCGACAAGAGACCCAGTACTTC; CDR3: CSVEWRAVRQETQYF; J: TRBJ2-5; D: NA; V: TRBV29-1; size: NA
DNA: TGTGCCATCAGTGCAGACTCCGGGGATACGCAGTATTTT; CDR3: CAISADSGDTQYF; J: TRBJ2-3; D: NA; V: TRBV10-3; size: NA
DNA: TGTGCCAGCAAACCAAGGCAGACTAGCACAGATACGCAGTATTTT; CDR3: CASKPRQTSTDTQYF; J: TRBJ2-3; D: NA; V: TRBV2; size: NA
DNA: TGTGCCAGCACCCCAGACAATGAGCAGTTCTTC; CDR3: CASTPDNEQFF; J: TRBJ2-1; D: NA; V: TRBV12-3/TRBV12-4; size: NA
DNA: TGTGCCAGCAGTTTAGAGGGAAAAAAACTGTTTTTT; CDR3: CASSLEGKKLFF; J: TRBJ1-4; D: NA; V: TRBV12-3/TRBV12-4; size: NA
DNA: TGTGCCCGCAGTTTACAGGCGAGATCATACAGGGGGGCCCAAGAGACCCAGTACTTC; CDR3: CARSLQARSYRGAQETQYF; J: TRBJ2-5; D: TRBD1; V: TRBV12-3/TRBV12-4; size: NA